Listed here are 32 T cell receptor beta chains from one sample, sequenced in a study of control samples from healthy donors and cancer patients. Generated by immunoSEQ multiplex PCR, the TCRdb table keeps only in-frame clones and is missing some. Here the sample spans roughly 9,700 clones, under 95% being singletons. The sample was PBMCs. These TCRs come from a man aged 60 to 75 with colorectal cancer.

The rearrangement joins TRBV27 to TRBJ2-2; possible D gene TRBD1, 6 bases. There are 17 residues in the CDR3. CDR1 and CDR2 (germline): MNHEY, SMNVEV (reference sequence). Trimming removed 5 bases at V and 2 bases at J, with 18 bases between. This CDR3 is CASSPRLLGHNTGELFF. The CDR3 region has the DNA TGTGCCAGCAGTCCCCGACTTTTGGGACACAACACCGGGGAGCTGTTTTTT.

The chain couples TRBV5-4 to TRBJ2-3; the D is unclear. This CDR3 spans 14 amino acids. Trimming removed 1 base at V and 10 bases at J, with 16 bases between. From germline, CDR1 is SGHNT and CDR2 YYREEE (reference sequence). CDR3 region: CASSLSTRLGAQYF. In DNA form, the CDR3 reads TGTGCCAGCAGCTTGTCCACCCGGTTGGGTGCGCAGTATTTT. Drawing the rest from reference TRBV5-4 and TRBJ2-3, the complete variable domain is ETGVTQSPTHLIKTRGQQVTLRCSSQSGHNTVSWYQQALGQGPQFIFQYYREEENGRGNFPPRFSGLQFPNYSSELNVNALELDDSALYLCASSLSTRLGAQYFGPGTRLTVL.

The chain links TRBV3-1 (or the pseudogene TRBV3-2) to TRBJ2-1; 15 bases match TRBD2. In germline, CDR1 is LGHDT, CDR2 YNNKEL (reference sequence). Trimming removed 0 bases from V and 6 bases from J; junction bases left unmatched: 6. The CDR3 covers 18 residues. CDR3 sequence: CASSQEGLAGGLTNEQFF. For the CDR3, the DNA is TGTGCCAGCAGCCAAGAGGGACTAGCGGGGGGCCTGACCAATGAGCAGTTCTTC.

Note on this clone: Other DNA sequences within the sample encode an identical CDR3. The CDR3 here is CASSLRGNTIYF. Here the CDR3 DNA reads TGTGCCAGCAGCTTACGGGGAAACACCATATATTTT. The chain has TRBV7-2 and TRBJ1-3; D gene unclear. This CDR3 has 12 amino acids. V lost 2 bases, J lost 4 bases, and 3 bases lay in between. The germline V gene has CDR1 SGHTA and CDR2 FQGNSA.

The rearrangement links TRBV5-1 to TRBJ2-7; TRBD1 is a possible D gene (6 bases). Germline assignment: CDR1 SGHRS and CDR2 YFSETQ. This CDR3 has 12 amino acids. V was clipped by 1 base and J by 6 bases, with 8 bases between them. This CDR3 is CASSLTGREQYF. The CDR3 region has the DNA TGCGCCAGCAGCTTGACAGGGCGCGAGCAGTACTTC.

This rearrangement joins TRBV4-1 to TRBJ1-2, with D possibly matching TRBD1 (6 bases). In germline, CDR1 is MGHRA, CDR2 YSYEKL. Deletions cut 4 bases from V and 6 bases from J, with 15 bases between. This CDR3 spans 14 amino acids. In DNA form, the CDR3 reads TGCGCCAGCAGCCTCTGGCAGGGGTTAGATGGCTACACCTTC. Amino acid sequence: CASSLWQGLDGYTF.

This chain joins TRBV9 and TRBJ2-3, with D tentatively TRBD2 (6 bases). Trimming took 0 bases from V and 4 from J, leaving 12 bases between them. This CDR3 region has 15 residues. Looked up from germline, CDR1 is SGDLS and CDR2 is YYNGEE. The CDR3 bases are TGTGCCAGCAGCGTAGCGGGGACTGGCGCAGATACGCAGTATTTT. The encoded protein is CASSVAGTGADTQYF.

This chain links TRBV7-6 with TRBJ1-5; TRBD1 might be the D (6 bases). Per germline, CDR1 SGHVS and CDR2 FNYEAQ. V lost 5 bases and J 7 bases, leaving 15 bases between the germline ends. The CDR3 covers 14 residues. The CDR3 reads CASSPVGGGQPQHF. The DNA of the CDR3 is TGTGCCAGCAGCCCGGTGGGGGGCGGACAGCCCCAGCATTTT.

V gene TRBV6-5 combines with J gene TRBJ1-6, with TRBD1 as a possible D gene (5 bases). The germline gives CDR1 MNHEY, CDR2 SVGAGI. This CDR3 region has 14 residues. Trimming pared 4 bases from V and 5 bases from J, leaving 9 bases between. The CDR3 protein is CASSFSGHNSPLHF. The CDR3 DNA follows: TGTGCCAGCAGTTTTTCGGGACATAATTCACCCCTCCACTTT.

V gene TRBV19 combines with J gene TRBJ1-2; 10 bases are a match to TRBD1. The CDR3 extends over 14 amino acids. Germline CDR1 is LNHDA and CDR2 is SQIVND (reference sequence). The trim removed 4 bases at V and 4 bases at J, leaving 3 bases unmatched. CDR3 in amino acids: CASSSRDRGYGYTF. As DNA, the CDR3 is TGTGCCAGTAGTAGCCGGGACAGGGGCTATGGCTACACCTTC. Complete variable domain (other parts from reference TRBV19 and TRBJ1-2): DGGITQSPKYLFRKEGQNVTLSCEQNLNHDAMYWYRQDPGQGLRLIYYSQIVNDFQKGDIAEGYSVSREKKESFPLTVTSAQKNPTAFYLCASSSRDRGYGYTFGSGTRLTVV.

V and J are TRBV7-2 and TRBJ1-5; TRBD1 matches at 9 bases. The CDR3 length is 17 residues. V was pared by 8 bases and J by 0 bases, with 11 bases of the junction left unmatched. CDR1 and CDR2 from the germline V gene are SGHTA and FQGNSA. CDR3 sequence reads: CASGEGTGRLSNQPQHF. The CDR3 nucleotides are TGTGCCAGCGGCGAGGGGACAGGGAGACTTAGCAATCAGCCCCAGCATTTT.

The rearrangement uses TRBV11-3 and TRBJ1-1; D perhaps matches TRBD1 (6 bases). The CDR3 length is 13 residues. V gave up 6 bases and J gave up 1 base, with 9 bases separating them. Germline V gives CDR1 SGHNT, CDR2 YENEEA. The CDR3 sequence: CASRGQPNTEAFF. In nucleotides, the CDR3 is TGTGCCAGCAGAGGACAGCCGAACACTGAAGCTTTCTTT.

The chain uses TRBV29-1 and TRBJ1-1; 12 bases match TRBD1. CDR1 is SQVTM and CDR2 is ANQGSEA in the germline V gene. J lost 4 bases, V lost 7 bases, and 10 bases had no gene match. This CDR3 contains 15 residues. This chain's CDR3 is CSATGTGGVGTEAFF. The CDR3 nucleotides read TGCAGCGCGACCGGGACAGGGGGCGTCGGCACTGAAGCTTTCTTT.

The gene calls are TRBV24-1 and TRBJ2-7; 7 positions match TRBD2. Germline-derived CDR1 and CDR2 are KGHDR and SFDVKD. With 10 bases clipped from V and 7 bases from J, the junction kept 30 bases outside the gene matches. CDR3 size: 19 residues. This chain's CDR3 is CATRNSVGGEQPRAGEQYF. The CDR3, as DNA: TGTGCCACAAGAAACTCCGTGGGAGGGGAACAGCCCCGGGCTGGTGAGCAGTACTTC.

The table lists this clone with a few counts. The V and J genes are TRBV7-3 and TRBJ2-3, with TRBD2 matching 8 bases. This CDR3 region has 15 residues. V gave up 1 base and J gave up 6 bases; unmatched junction bases: 6. Looked up from germline, CDR1 is SGHTA and CDR2 is FQGTGA. CDR3 in amino acids: CASSLRGAGVDTQYF. In DNA form, the CDR3 reads TGTGCCAGCAGCTTAAGGGGAGCGGGGGTGGATACGCAGTATTTT.

V is TRBV15 and J is TRBJ1-6; 8 bases fit TRBD1. This CDR3 is 15 amino acids long. The V segment lost 5 bases and the J segment 7 bases; nucleotides outside the gene matches: 7. Germline assignment: CDR1 LNHNV and CDR2 YYDKDF (reference sequence). CDR3 DNA sequence: TGTGCCACCAGCGCCAGGACAGGGCAAAATTCACCCCTCCACTTT. Translated: CATSARTGQNSPLHF. The full variable domain, in which reference TRBV15 and TRBJ1-6 provide the parts outside the CDR3, is DAMVIQNPRYQVTQFGKPVTLSCSQTLNHNVMYWYQQKSSQAPKLLFHYYDKDFNNEADTPDNFQSRRPNTSFCFLDIRSPGLGDTAMYLCATSARTGQNSPLHFGNGTRLTVT.

This chain links TRBV7-2 with TRBJ1-6, with D maybe TRBD1 (6 bases). V was trimmed by 5 bases and J by 10 bases, leaving 12 bases between them. CDR1 and CDR2 (germline): SGHTA, FQGNSA. The CDR3 consists of 13 residues. In nucleotides, the CDR3 is TGTGCCAGCAGCCCTAGCAGGGGCTCACCCCTCCACTTT. As protein: CASSPSRGSPLHF.

The chain recombines TRBV14 with TRBJ2-3; 10 bases align to TRBD2. The CDR3 is 18 amino acids. Germline values: CDR1 SGHDN, CDR2 FVKESK. The trim removed 5 bases at V and 2 bases at J, leaving 13 bases unmatched. CDR3 residues: CASSASIGLAGVTDTQYF. The CDR3 nucleotides are TGTGCCAGCAGCGCCTCCATCGGGCTAGCGGGGGTCACAGATACGCAGTATTTT.

The chain links TRBV11-1 to TRBJ2-3, with D possibly matching TRBD2 (5 bases). V was clipped by 4 bases and J by 5 bases, with 10 bases between them. This CDR3 has 13 residues. Germline CDR1 reads SGHAT; CDR2 reads FQDESV (reference sequence). The CDR3 spells CASSSHEGDTQYF. CDR3 coding DNA: TGTGCCAGCAGCTCCCACGAGGGAGATACGCAGTATTTT.

The J gene is TRBJ2-1, the V gene TRBV9; 7 bases fit TRBD2. J lost 5 bases, V lost 0 bases, and 5 bases had no gene match. The CDR3 totals 15 residues. Looked up from germline, CDR1 is SGDLS and CDR2 is YYNGEE. This CDR3 is CASSVGLAVNNEQFF. The DNA of the CDR3 is TGTGCCAGCAGCGTAGGGCTAGCGGTAAACAATGAGCAGTTCTTC.

The gene calls are TRBV14 and TRBJ2-7, with TRBD1 as a possible D gene (5 bases). The CDR3 is 15 amino acids. The germline gives CDR1 SGHDN, CDR2 FVKESK. V was trimmed by 1 base and J by 3 bases, leaving 13 bases between them. CDR3 residues: CASSQVWGRHYEQYF. The CDR3 nucleotides read TGTGCCAGCAGCCAAGTATGGGGCAGACACTACGAGCAGTACTTC. The complete variable domain, with remaining parts taken from reference TRBV14 and TRBJ2-7, reads EAGVTQFPSHSVIEKGQTVTLRCDPISGHDNLYWYRRVMGKEIKFLLHFVKESKQDESGMPNNRFLAERTGGTYSTLKVQPAELEDSGVYFCASSQVWGRHYEQYFGPGTRLTVT.

The chain links TRBV7-9 to TRBJ2-1, with a possible D match to TRBD2 (6 bases). The CDR3 consists of 16 residues. V lost 3 bases, J lost 0 bases, and 12 bases lay in between. The germline V gene encodes CDR1 SEHNR and CDR2 FQNEAQ (reference sequence). This chain's CDR3 is CASSLGEVSSYNEQFF. The CDR3 DNA reads TGTGCCAGCAGCTTGGGGGAGGTGAGCTCCTACAATGAGCAGTTCTTC. The entire variable domain, with the rest obtained from reference TRBV7-9 and TRBJ2-1, is as follows: DTGVSQNPRHKITKRGQNVTFRCDPISEHNRLYWYRQTLGQGPEFLTYFQNEAQLEKSRLLSDRFSAERPKGSFSTLEIQRTEQGDSAMYLCASSLGEVSSYNEQFFGPGTRLTVL.

This clone appeared once. The chain couples TRBV30 to TRBJ2-7; D not certain. Germline V gene lookup returns CDR1 GTSNPN and CDR2 SVGIG (reference sequence). This CDR3 contains 12 residues. Trimming cost V 3 bases and J 0 bases, with 6 bases left between them. Here the CDR3 DNA reads TGTGCCTGGAGAGGCAGCTCCTACGAGCAGTACTTC. Protein sequence: CAWRGSSYEQYF.

This clone was seen a few times. V and J are TRBV23-1 and TRBJ1-1; 8 positions agree with TRBD1. TRBV23-1 is reported as an ORF; its role is uncertain. The CDR3 runs 13 residues. Unmatched junction bases numbered 6, after V lost 7 bases and J lost 5 bases. CDR3 region: CASTQTGDTEAFF. The CDR3 bases are TGCGCCAGCACTCAGACAGGGGATACTGAAGCTTTCTTT.

The CDR3 region is CSASYIQETQYF. In DNA form, the CDR3 reads TGCAGTGCTAGTTATATACAAGAGACCCAGTACTTC. The V call is TRBV20-1, the J call TRBJ2-5; D remains ambiguous. Looked up from germline, CDR1 is DFQATT and CDR2 is SNEGSKA (reference sequence). With 3 bases removed from V and 2 bases from J, the gap between germline ends came to 7 bases. This CDR3 is built from 12 residues.

The chain recombines TRBV7-2 with TRBJ1-2; 9 bases map to TRBD1. V lost 5 bases, J lost 8 bases, and 9 bases stayed unmatched. Germline V gives CDR1 SGHTA, CDR2 FQGNSA. This CDR3 has 14 amino acids. The CDR3 loop is CASSLTGGSDGYTF. Here the CDR3 DNA reads TGTGCCAGCAGCCTTACAGGGGGCTCTGACGGCTACACCTTC.

V usage is TRBV30 and J usage is TRBJ1-4; D uncertain. Germline V CDR1 and CDR2: GTSNPN, SVGIG (reference sequence). V gave up 0 bases and J gave up 4 bases, with 6 bases separating them. CDR3 length: 13 amino acids. DNA of the CDR3: TGTGCCTGGAGTGTACAGTTTAATGAAAAACTGTTTTTT. Translation gives CAWSVQFNEKLFF. Full variable domain (outside the CDR3, taken from reference TRBV30 and TRBJ1-4): SQTIHQWPATLVQPVGSPLSLECTVEGTSNPNLYWYRQAAGRGLQLLFYSVGIGQISSEVPQNLSASRPQDRQFILSSKKLLLSDSGFYLCAWSVQFNEKLFFGSGTQLSVL.

This clone appeared a few times. In DNA, the CDR3 is TGTGCCAGCAGCCAAGATTTTTCACTAGCGGACCCTAGCACAGATACGCAGTATTTT. It codes for CASSQDFSLADPSTDTQYF. The chain links TRBV3-1 (or the pseudogene TRBV3-2) to TRBJ2-3, with 8 positions matching TRBD2. V lost 0 bases to trimming and J lost 0 bases; unmatched junction nucleotides: 11. CDR3 length: 19 residues. Germline V lookup: CDR1 LGHDT, CDR2 YNNKEL (reference sequence).

CDR3 sequence (DNA): TGTGCCAGCAGTTACTCATGGCTAGCGGGGGGACAAGAGACCCAGTACTTC. This sequence encodes CASSYSWLAGGQETQYF. The chain is built from TRBV6-2 or TRBV6-3 and TRBJ2-5; TRBD2 matches 11 bases. In germline, CDR1 is MNHEY, CDR2 SVGEGT. V shed 0 bases, J shed 2 bases, and the junction held 5 bases outside the gene matches. This CDR3 region has 17 residues.

The chain joins TRBV6-5 to TRBJ2-7; D tentatively fits TRBD1 or TRBD2 (5 bases each). CDR3 length: 13 amino acids. From germline, CDR1 is MNHEY and CDR2 SVGAGI. V was trimmed by 7 bases and J by 1 base, leaving 11 bases between them. CDR3 DNA: TGTGCCAGCAACCGGGGCCAATCCTACGAGCAGTACTTC. This codes for CASNRGQSYEQYF.

This chain links TRBV19 with TRBJ1-1; 9 bases align to TRBD1. Germline values: CDR1 LNHDA, CDR2 SQIVND (reference sequence). The CDR3 sequence is 18 residues long. The V gene end was trimmed by 4 bases and the J gene end by 6 bases; junction bases not matched to a gene: 18. The CDR3 coding sequence is TGTGCCAGTAGTACACGGGACAGGGTTATAACTATTGGATCTGAAGCTTTCTTT. It yields the protein CASSTRDRVITIGSEAFF.

The chain is built from TRBV7-2 and TRBJ2-1, with 10 positions matching TRBD1. Germline trimming cut 6 bases from V and 1 base from J; bases unmatched to any gene: 3. The V gene's germline CDR1 is SGHTA and CDR2 FQGNSA. The CDR3 runs 15 residues. CDR3 sequence (DNA): TGTGCCAGCAGTCTGGGACAGGGGTCCTACAATGAGCAGTTCTTC. The encoded protein is CASSLGQGSYNEQFF.